The T cell receptor (beta chain) described here comes from a study of glioma-infiltrating T cells after dendritic cell vaccination. Study information: Monocyte-derived dendritic cells, cultured less than 9 days with IL-4 and GM-CSF, were pulsed with autologous tumor lysate. Regarding the study as a whole: Only a small number of patients had complete blood and tumor samples.

The immunoSEQ assay amplified TCRB CDR3 from up to about 2 ug DNA. The primer mix had 60 V beta and 13 J beta primers. Clones were sequenced by immunoSEQ multiplex PCR, and TCRdb holds only the in-frame ones, with some missing. The data hold some 70,000 clones, with approximately 78% observed a single time. A remark on this clone: The target antigen is unknown.

This CDR3 comprises 16 residues. The V gene's germline CDR1 is GTSNPN and CDR2 SVGIG (reference sequence). The junction had 8 bases not matched to a gene; V was cut back by 0 bases and J by 4 bases. This clonotype originated in a human donor with glioblastoma. The rearrangement joins TRBV30 to TRBJ2-5; TRBD2 agrees at 10 bases. Sequences were derived from blood, sampled before dendritic cell vaccination. The CDR3 protein is CAWSVRSGGALETQYF. CDR3 DNA: TGTGCCTGGAGTGTACGAAGCGGGGGGGCCTTAGAGACCCAGTACTTC.